Presented here are 8 T cell receptor beta chains from one specimen sequenced in a study of pediatric ulcerative colitis. TCRdb's copy holds only in-frame clones and misses some; the assay was immunoSEQ multiplex PCR. The sample yields 59,000 or so clones, over 65% seen once. Sequenced sample: blood. The source of these receptors is a boy between 10 and 17 years old with moderate ulcerative colitis.

V usage is TRBV25-1 and J usage is TRBJ2-3; D gene ambiguous. The CDR3 loop spans 16 amino acids. V was trimmed by 4 bases and J by 5 bases, leaving 19 bases between them. Germline loops: CDR1 MGHDK, CDR2 SYGVNS. The CDR3: CASSGIQTLKGDTQYF. The CDR3 nucleotides read TGTGCCAGCAGTGGGATACAAACCCTCAAGGGAGATACGCAGTATTTT.

This rearrangement joins TRBV11-1 to TRBJ2-4; 8 bases agree with TRBD1. Germline CDR1 reads SGHAT; CDR2 reads FQDESV (reference sequence). The CDR3 loop spans 15 amino acids. V shed 4 bases and J 5 bases; nucleotides not matched to a gene: 7. CDR3 nucleotides: TGTGCCAGCAGCTATGACAGGGGTTATCAAAACATTCAGTACTTC. This codes for CASSYDRGYQNIQYF. The full variable domain, its missing parts supplied by reference TRBV11-1 and TRBJ2-4, is EAEVAQSPRYKITEKSQAVAFWCDPISGHATLYWYRQILGQGPELLVQFQDESVVDDSQLPKDRFSAERLKGVDSTLKIQPAELGDSAMYLCASSYDRGYQNIQYFGAGTRLSVL.

The chain carries TRBV5-1 and TRBJ2-7; TRBD2 matches 7 bases. The CDR3 loop spans 14 amino acids. Germline V gives CDR1 SGHRS, CDR2 YFSETQ. J gave up 3 bases and V 4 bases, and 7 bases lay outside the gene matches. The CDR3 nucleotides are TGCGCCAGCAGCCCTTCGGGGGGTTACTACGAGCAGTACTTC. Protein product: CASSPSGGYYEQYF.

The chain has TRBV19 and TRBJ2-1, with 7 bases fitting TRBD2. J gave up 8 bases and V 1 base, and 2 bases lay outside the gene matches. The CDR3 extends over 13 amino acids. Germline V CDR1 and CDR2: LNHDA, SQIVND (reference sequence). The CDR3 here is CASSIGLADEQFF. CDR3 DNA: TGTGCCAGTAGTATAGGGCTAGCGGATGAGCAGTTCTTC.

This clone occurred once. This chain joins TRBV15 and TRBJ2-2, with 9 bases that match TRBD2. The CDR3 is made up of 16 amino acids. Trimming removed 0 bases from V and 7 bases from J; junction bases left unmatched: 6. Germline V gene sequence: CDR1 LNHNV, CDR2 YYDKDF (reference sequence). The CDR3 DNA reads as TGTGCCACCAGCAGAGAGGCGGGGGGGTTCATCGGGGAGCTGTTTTTT. Encoded protein: CATSREAGGFIGELFF. Filled out from reference TRBV15 and TRBJ2-2, the complete variable domain reads DAMVIQNPRYQVTQFGKPVTLSCSQTLNHNVMYWYQQKSSQAPKLLFHYYDKDFNNEADTPDNFQSRRPNTSFCFLDIRSPGLGDTAMYLCATSREAGGFIGELFFGEGSRLTVL.

The rearrangement uses TRBV15 and TRBJ1-3; D not resolved. CDR1 and CDR2 (germline): LNHNV, YYDKDF (reference sequence). V lost 0 bases and J lost 4, with 7 bases in between. This CDR3 region has 14 residues. CDR3 coding DNA: TGTGCCACCAGCAGAGATTCTTTAGGAAACACCATATATTTT. Residues: CATSRDSLGNTIYF.

The chain uses TRBV5-1 and TRBJ2-5, with TRBD1 as a possible D gene (6 bases). This CDR3 is 14 amino acids long. V was cut by 2 bases and J by 3 bases, with 11 bases left in between. Germline V gene data show CDR1 as SGHRS and CDR2 as YFSETQ. The CDR3: CASSFRDTKETQYF. In DNA form, the CDR3 reads TGCGCCAGCAGCTTCCGGGACACCAAAGAGACCCAGTACTTC. Looking up the rest from reference TRBV5-1 and TRBJ2-5 gives the full variable domain: KAGVTQTPRYLIKTRGQQVTLSCSPISGHRSVSWYQQTPGQGLQFLFEYFSETQRNKGNFPGRFSGRQFSNSRSEMNVSTLELGDSALYLCASSFRDTKETQYFGPGTRLLVL.

CDR3 bases: TGTGCCAGTAGTGCAACAGTTAACACTGAAGCTTTCTTT. Encoded protein: CASSATVNTEAFF. The chain employs TRBV19 and TRBJ1-1; D not resolved. Trimming cost V 5 bases and J 2 bases, with 9 bases left between them. This CDR3 is 13 amino acids long. In germline, CDR1 is LNHDA, CDR2 SQIVND (reference sequence).